The 30 T cell receptor beta chains presented below share a single source sample, sequenced in a study of beta chain features in type 1 diabetes. Overall study findings and caveats: In every one of the four CD4+ subsets, TCRB CDR3s were moderately but significantly shorter in Type 1 diabetes patients.

Every isolated RNA sample was fully reverse transcribed, so sequencing captured expressed TCRB transcripts. Sequenced by immunoSEQ multiplex PCR; TCRdb stores in-frame clones only, minus some. Counted here are nearly 700,000 clones, around an eighth occurring once; the ten biggest clones make up less than 0.025%. The antigens for these receptors are not known. The source material was naive CD4+ T cells from blood. Receptors were obtained from a man younger than 30 with type 1 diabetes.

The V gene is TRBV28, the J gene TRBJ2-7; 7 nucleotides line up with TRBD1. Germline CDR1 is MDHEN and CDR2 is SYDVKM. The V segment lost 4 bases and the J segment 0 bases; nucleotides outside the gene matches: 9. The CDR3 extends over 16 amino acids. The CDR3 here is CASSYRTGDISYEQYF. In nucleotides, the CDR3 is TGTGCCAGCAGTTACCGGACAGGCGACATCTCCTACGAGCAGTACTTC.

This clone was seen only a few times. The CDR3, as DNA: TGTGCCTTCCAACGGGGGCATGAAGGTTTGACCAAAAACATTCAGTACTTC. This encodes CAFQRGHEGLTKNIQYF. This rearrangement joins TRBV30 to TRBJ2-4; the D call may be TRBD1 or TRBD2 (6 bases each). Germline CDR1 is GTSNPN and CDR2 is SVGIG (reference sequence). The CDR3 covers 17 residues. The germline V and J ends were trimmed by 7 bases and 2 bases, with 24 bases remaining between them.

This clone was counted between two and nine times. The V gene is TRBV2, the J gene TRBJ1-5, with a weak D call TRBD1 (5 bases). CDR1 and CDR2 (germline): SNHLY, FYNNEI. The CDR3 is 15 amino acids. Trimming stripped 5 bases from V and 2 bases from J, with 13 bases between. The DNA for the CDR3 is TGTGCCAGCAGTCTGGAGACAGCGGGCAATCAGCCCCAGCATTTT. Translated: CASSLETAGNQPQHF.

In this sample, this clone turned up a few times. V is TRBV4-1 and J is TRBJ2-7, with D tentatively TRBD1 (5 bases). Germline CDR1 and CDR2: MGHRA and YSYEKL. The CDR3 is 14 amino acids. The V end lost 1 base, the J end lost 3 bases, and 10 bases lay between the germline ends. The CDR3 protein is CASSQVGRDYEQYF. In DNA, the CDR3 is TGCGCCAGCAGCCAAGTAGGCAGGGACTACGAGCAGTACTTC.

This clone was counted a few times. The rearrangement links TRBV15 to TRBJ2-7; the match to TRBD1 covers 7 bases. Germline CDR1 LNHNV, CDR2 YYDKDF (reference sequence). The V segment lost 0 bases and the J segment 3 bases; nucleotides outside the gene matches: 8. This CDR3 contains 16 residues. CDR3 loop: CATSRDSGHRGYEQYF. CDR3 DNA: TGTGCCACCAGCAGAGATTCGGGTCACAGGGGCTACGAGCAGTACTTC. The full variable domain, completed using reference TRBV15 and TRBJ2-7, is DAMVIQNPRYQVTQFGKPVTLSCSQTLNHNVMYWYQQKSSQAPKLLFHYYDKDFNNEADTPDNFQSRRPNTSFCFLDIRSPGLGDTAMYLCATSRDSGHRGYEQYFGPGTRLTVT.

The rearrangement links TRBV7-9 to TRBJ1-2; D unclear. Germline loops: CDR1 SEHNR, CDR2 FQNEAQ (reference sequence). With 3 bases removed from V and 8 bases from J, the gap between germline ends came to 7 bases. CDR3 length: 11 amino acids. CDR3 residues: CASSFPVGYTF. As DNA, the CDR3 is TGTGCCAGCAGCTTTCCGGTCGGCTACACCTTC.

This clone turned up a few times. J is TRBJ1-5 and V is TRBV5-1; TRBD1 might be the D (6 bases). V was cut by 2 bases and J by 7 bases, with 13 bases left in between. The CDR3 sequence is 14 residues long. Germline-derived CDR1 and CDR2 are SGHRS and YFSETQ. The DNA for the CDR3 is TGCGCCAGCAGCTTTACAGGGTCCGGGCAGCCCCAGCATTTT. Its protein product is CASSFTGSGQPQHF.

The rearrangement joins TRBV6-1 to TRBJ2-6, with 9 bases lining up with TRBD1. CDR3 length equals 13 residues. V lost 8 bases and J lost 11; bases outside the gene matches: 7. Germline V lookup: CDR1 MNHNS, CDR2 SASEGT. In DNA, the CDR3 is TGTGCCAGCGGCCGGGACAGGGAGTACGTCCTGACTTTC. Residues: CASGRDREYVLTF.

The chain links TRBV11-2 to TRBJ1-5; D remains ambiguous. CDR1 and CDR2 (germline): SGHAT, FQNNGV. This CDR3 is 14 amino acids long. The V end was cut by 2 bases, the J end by 5 bases, with 10 bases between. CDR3 DNA sequence: TGTGCCAGCAGCTTAAGGCTAACGGATCAGCCCCAGCATTTT. Amino acid sequence: CASSLRLTDQPQHF.

J is TRBJ2-1 and V is TRBV5-1; the D gene is possibly TRBD1 (5 bases). Germline V lookup: CDR1 SGHRS, CDR2 YFSETQ. CDR3 size: 13 residues. Trimming took 9 bases from V and 6 from J, leaving 16 bases between them. The CDR3 protein is CATNLDRRNEQFF. As DNA, the CDR3 is TGCGCCACTAATCTAGACAGACGCAATGAGCAGTTCTTC.

The V call is TRBV30, the J call TRBJ1-2; 7 bases are a match to TRBD1. The CDR3 runs 13 residues. Unmatched junction bases numbered 3, after V lost 1 base and J lost 4 bases. Germline CDR1 is GTSNPN and CDR2 is SVGIG (reference sequence). CDR3 protein: CAWSADRVYGYTF. The CDR3 region has the DNA TGTGCCTGGAGTGCAGACAGGGTCTATGGCTACACCTTC.

The chain is built from TRBV6-5 and TRBJ2-1, with D possibly matching TRBD2 (6 bases). Germline lookup yields CDR1 MNHEY and CDR2 SVGAGI. The CDR3 is 14 amino acids. V was cut by 2 bases and J by 9 bases, with 14 bases left in between. The CDR3 DNA sequence: TGTGCCAGCAGTTACACCAGAAAGGAGGGTGAGCAGTTCTTC. Translating it yields CASSYTRKEGEQFF.

The chain is built from TRBV25-1 and TRBJ1-2; the D gene is possibly TRBD1 (5 bases). V was pared by 1 base and J by 8 bases, with 17 bases between. Per the germline V gene, CDR1 is MGHDK and CDR2 is SYGVNS. The CDR3 contains 15 residues. Here the CDR3 DNA reads TGTGCCAGCAGTGAATCCTCGGACAACTGGGAGGGCTACACCTTC. Translated: CASSESSDNWEGYTF.

This chain connects TRBV7-9 to TRBJ1-1; D gene ambiguous. Trimming pared 2 bases from V and 5 bases from J, leaving 3 bases between. The length of the CDR3 is 11 residues. Germline lookup yields CDR1 SEHNR and CDR2 FQNEAQ (reference sequence). CDR3: CASSLPTEAFF. The CDR3 nucleotides read TGTGCCAGCAGCTTACCGACTGAAGCTTTCTTT.

This clone was counted between two and nine times. The J gene is TRBJ1-1, the V gene TRBV29-1; perhaps TRBD1 as D (6 bases). This CDR3 comprises 13 residues. Germline values: CDR1 SQVTM, CDR2 ANQGSEA. Between the trimmed V and J ends, which lost 4 bases and 3 bases, there was a span of 12 bases. CDR3 in DNA: TGCAGCGTTGTCCTAGGGGGAGACACTGAAGCTTTCTTT. Its protein product is CSVVLGGDTEAFF.

The rearrangement uses TRBV27 and TRBJ1-2; TRBD1 matches at 8 bases. The CDR3 spans 13 residues. The germline V gene has CDR1 MNHEY and CDR2 SMNVEV (reference sequence). The V segment lost 3 bases and the J segment 8 bases; nucleotides outside the gene matches: 5. The CDR3 DNA is TGTGCCAGCAGTTTTGGACAGGGTTACGGCTACACCTTC. This translates into CASSFGQGYGYTF.

This clone was seen a few times. This rearrangement joins TRBV4-2 to TRBJ2-5, with D maybe TRBD1 (6 bases). The V end lost 1 base, the J end lost 3 bases, and 12 bases lay between the germline ends. The germline CDR1 and CDR2 sequences are LGHNA and YNFKEQ. The CDR3 extends over 15 amino acids. CDR3 in amino acids: CASSQAPRTEETQYF. Here the CDR3 DNA reads TGTGCCAGCAGCCAAGCCCCTCGGACAGAAGAGACCCAGTACTTC.

The chain links TRBV2 to TRBJ2-1; 7 positions agree with TRBD2. The J segment lost 3 bases and the V segment lost 7 bases, leaving 3 bases of the junction unmatched. The germline V gene encodes CDR1 SNHLY and CDR2 FYNNEI. The CDR3 loop spans 13 amino acids. The CDR3 DNA reads as TGTGCCAGCAACGGGGACTACTACAATGAGCAGTTCTTC. Translation: CASNGDYYNEQFF.

CDR3 in DNA: TGTGCCAGCAGCCCCCTTGTGGTTTCAGATACGCAGTATTTT. Its protein product is CASSPLVVSDTQYF. The gene calls are TRBV14 and TRBJ2-3; D gene uncertain. Between the trimmed V and J ends, which lost 4 bases and 4 bases, there was a span of 12 bases. CDR1 is SGHDN and CDR2 is FVKESK in the germline V gene. The CDR3 extends over 14 amino acids.

This chain links TRBV2 with TRBJ2-4, with 7 bases aligning to TRBD1. Losses at the gene ends were 7 bases for V and 3 bases for J; bases not matched to a gene: 12. The V gene's germline CDR1 is SNHLY and CDR2 FYNNEI. The CDR3 is 16 residues long. Here the CDR3 reads CASMIRQGKGKNIQYF. The CDR3 DNA reads as TGTGCCAGCATGATCCGACAGGGCAAGGGCAAAAACATTCAGTACTTC.

This clone was observed a few times. Other DNA sequences in this sample translate to the same CDR3. This chain's CDR3 is CSASPGDEQYF. In DNA form, the CDR3 reads TGCAGTGCTAGTCCCGGGGACGAGCAGTACTTC. V usage is TRBV20-1 and J usage is TRBJ2-7; D might be TRBD2 (5 bases). CDR3 length equals 11 residues. Germline CDR1 is DFQATT and CDR2 is SNEGSKA (reference sequence). The V and J ends lost 3 bases and 5 bases respectively, with 8 bases between them.

CDR3 residues: CASSPGPWGAKNIQYF. The CDR3 nucleotides read TGTGCCAGCAGCCCCGGGCCCTGGGGGGCCAAAAACATTCAGTACTTC. This rearrangement joins TRBV11-2 to TRBJ2-4, with D perhaps given as TRBD1 or TRBD2 (5 bases each). Trimming left V 5 bases short and J 1 base short, with 15 bases between. Germline values: CDR1 SGHAT, CDR2 FQNNGV. This CDR3 contains 16 residues.

The rearrangement links TRBV18 to TRBJ1-1; 7 bases fit TRBD1. This CDR3 has 13 residues. Trimming cost V 1 base and J 10 bases; bases outside gene matches: 6. Germline assignment: CDR1 KGHSH and CDR2 LQKENI. The CDR3 DNA is TGTGCCAGCTCACCACTAGACAGGGACGGAGCTTTCTTT. This sequence encodes CASSPLDRDGAFF.

J is TRBJ2-7 and V is TRBV28; 8 bases agree with TRBD1. CDR3 length equals 15 residues. The ends lost 6 bases at V and 3 bases at J; junction bases unmatched: 10. Germline loops: CDR1 MDHEN, CDR2 SYDVKM. In nucleotides, the CDR3 is TGTGCCAGCAGCTCCATGGGACAGGCCTACTACGAGCAGTACTTC. Translation gives CASSSMGQAYYEQYF. Looking up the rest from reference TRBV28 and TRBJ2-7 gives the full variable domain: DVKVTQSSRYLVKRTGEKVFLECVQDMDHENMFWYRQDPGLGLRLIYFSYDVKMKEKGDIPEGYSVSREKKERFSLILESASTNQTSMYLCASSSMGQAYYEQYFGPGTRLTVT.

This clone turned up a few times. The junction shows a germline mismatch at one end, possibly a read error. The chain links TRBV4-1 to TRBJ2-5, with 8 positions matching TRBD2. Germline CDR1 is MGHRA and CDR2 is YSYEKL. This CDR3 comprises 15 residues. CDR3 loop: CASSQSQLAGTQRHF. In nucleotides, the CDR3 is TGCGCCAGCAGCCAATCGCAGCTAGCGGGCACCCAGAGGCACTTC.

This chain connects TRBV2 to TRBJ1-2; TRBD1 agrees at 9 bases. There are 13 residues in the CDR3. Germline V gives CDR1 SNHLY, CDR2 FYNNEI. V shed 6 bases, J shed 4 bases, and the junction held 3 bases outside the gene matches. The CDR3 is CASRGQGSYGYTF. CDR3 sequence (DNA): TGTGCCAGCAGAGGACAGGGGAGCTATGGCTACACCTTC.

This clone has a handful of counts. This chain joins TRBV7-9 and TRBJ2-3, with TRBD2 as a possible D gene (5 bases). Trimming stripped 5 bases from V and 4 bases from J, with 22 bases between. Looked up from germline, CDR1 is SEHNR and CDR2 is FQNEAQ (reference sequence). This CDR3 comprises 17 residues. The CDR3 nucleotides read TGTGCCAGCAGCCCTCGAGCCGGCACATCGGAGGCAGATACGCAGTATTTT. It yields the protein CASSPRAGTSEADTQYF.

This rearrangement joins TRBV30 to TRBJ1-2, with TRBD1 identical over 8 bases. The germline V gene encodes CDR1 GTSNPN and CDR2 SVGIG (reference sequence). CDR3 size: 14 residues. V lost 3 bases to trimming and J lost 7 bases; unmatched junction nucleotides: 10. The CDR3 nucleotides read TGTGCCTGGAGGGTAGCCGGGACAGGCCTTGGCTACACCTTC. It translates to CAWRVAGTGLGYTF.

The J gene is TRBJ2-7, the V gene TRBV5-1; the D gene is possibly TRBD1 (6 bases). Germline lookup yields CDR1 SGHRS and CDR2 YFSETQ. The CDR3 runs 13 residues. Trimming removed 4 bases at V and 2 bases at J, with 10 bases between. The DNA of the CDR3 is TGCGCCAGCAGCGTGGACAGAGCCTACGAGCAGTACTTC. Encoded protein: CASSVDRAYEQYF.

The chain carries TRBV4-1 and TRBJ2-1, with D perhaps being TRBD1 or TRBD2 (6 bases each). With 4 bases removed from V and 1 base from J, the gap between germline ends came to 14 bases. Germline values: CDR1 MGHRA, CDR2 YSYEKL. The CDR3 loop spans 16 amino acids. CDR3 loop: CASSPGGRGSYNEQFF. DNA of the CDR3: TGCGCCAGCAGCCCTGGGGGGCGGGGTTCCTACAATGAGCAGTTCTTC.